The 28 T cell receptor beta chains listed next were all sequenced from one sample in a study of T cells in localized non-small cell lung cancer. Some clones are missing from TCRdb's copy, which holds only in-frame ones; the method was immunoSEQ multiplex PCR. Among some 54,000 clones listed, roughly 80% were seen once. Here the sequenced sample was PBMCs, taken before any cancer treatment. These receptors originate from a woman aged 35 to 75 with stage II lung adenocarcinoma.

V is TRBV9 and J is TRBJ2-5; 11 bases fit TRBD1. Germline-derived CDR1 and CDR2 are SGDLS and YYNGEE. This CDR3 contains 15 residues. V shed 4 bases, J shed 5 bases, and the junction held 7 bases outside the gene matches. In nucleotides, the CDR3 is TGTGCCAGCAGCCCCCAGGACAGGGGGCTGGAGACCCAGTACTTC. Translating it yields CASSPQDRGLETQYF.

Regarding this clone: Additional DNA sequences in this sample encode the identical CDR3. The chain couples TRBV6-5 to TRBJ2-7, with 7 nucleotides matching TRBD1. The junction had 3 bases not matched to a gene; V was cut back by 6 bases and J by 4 bases. Per the germline V gene, CDR1 is MNHEY and CDR2 is SVGAGI. CDR3 length: 12 amino acids. The chain's CDR3 is CASREGAYEQYF. The CDR3 DNA follows: TGTGCCAGCAGAGAGGGGGCTTACGAGCAGTACTTC.

This chain links TRBV19 with TRBJ1-6; tentative D call: TRBD1 (5 bases). The CDR3 sequence is 16 residues long. Germline assignment: CDR1 LNHDA and CDR2 SQIVND (reference sequence). V lost 6 bases, J lost 4 bases, and 16 bases lay in between. CDR3 region: CASSTGTKVYNSPLHF. The DNA of the CDR3 is TGTGCCAGTAGCACCGGGACGAAAGTGTATAATTCACCCCTCCACTTT.

The chain links TRBV27 to TRBJ2-5; D possibly uses TRBD1 or TRBD2 (6 bases each). CDR1 MNHEY and CDR2 SMNVEV come from the germline V gene (reference sequence). The CDR3 is 14 residues long. The V and J ends lost 4 bases and 5 bases respectively, with 14 bases between them. CDR3 nucleotide sequence: TGTGCCAGCAGTTCGCAACAGGGAGGTGAGACCCAGTACTTC. It translates to CASSSQQGGETQYF.

This chain links TRBV2 with TRBJ2-1, with D perhaps TRBD1 or TRBD2 (6 bases each). Germline V lookup: CDR1 SNHLY, CDR2 FYNNEI. The V gene lost 3 bases and the J gene lost 6 bases, with 15 bases spanning the gap. This CDR3 is 15 amino acids long. Here the CDR3 DNA reads TGTGCCAGCAGTGATCAACCTGGGGGGCGCAATGAGCAGTTCTTC. Translation gives CASSDQPGGRNEQFF.

The chain links TRBV18 to TRBJ2-3; 14 bases are a match to TRBD2. The V gene's germline CDR1 is KGHSH and CDR2 LQKENI. The CDR3 spans 18 residues. After removal of 3 bases from V and 0 bases from J, the junction contained 5 bases not matched to a gene. CDR3 nucleotide sequence: TGTGCCAGCTCACCCAGACTAGCGGGGGGGCGAAGCACAGATACGCAGTATTTT. Its translation is CASSPRLAGGRSTDTQYF.

This clone was observed a handful of times. The sample carries other DNA sequences with the same CDR3. This rearrangement joins TRBV30 to TRBJ2-7; 8 bases align to TRBD1. The CDR3 length is 13 residues. With 1 base clipped from V and 5 bases from J, the junction kept 4 bases outside the gene matches. The V gene's germline CDR1 is GTSNPN and CDR2 SVGIG (reference sequence). The CDR3 here is CAWSGQGNHEQYF. The CDR3 DNA reads as TGTGCCTGGAGTGGACAGGGGAACCACGAGCAGTACTTC.

The chain couples TRBV30 to TRBJ1-1; perhaps TRBD1 as D (5 bases). Germline CDR1 GTSNPN, CDR2 SVGIG (reference sequence). V lost 5 bases, J lost 5 bases, and 12 bases lay in between. The CDR3 has 12 amino acids. Here the CDR3 reads CAWLGGRTEAFF. CDR3 coding DNA: TGTGCCTGGTTGGGGGGACGAACTGAAGCTTTCTTT.

J is TRBJ2-1 and V is TRBV7-3, with 10 bases that match TRBD2. V lost 6 bases, J lost 4 bases, and 6 bases stayed unmatched. Germline loops: CDR1 SGHTA, CDR2 FQGTGA. CDR3 length equals 15 residues. CDR3 loop: CASSSGTSAYNEQFF. DNA for the CDR3: TGTGCCAGCAGTTCCGGGACTAGCGCGTACAATGAGCAGTTCTTC.

The rearrangement joins TRBV15 to TRBJ2-5; the D gene is possibly TRBD2 (6 bases). V lost 3 bases and J 2 bases, leaving 10 bases between the germline ends. Per the germline V gene, CDR1 is LNHNV and CDR2 is YYDKDF (reference sequence). This CDR3 is built from 14 residues. CDR3 loop: CATSSGGAQETQYF. The CDR3 DNA reads TGTGCCACCAGCAGCGGGGGAGCTCAAGAGACCCAGTACTTC.

The genes are TRBV5-1 and TRBJ1-2; D not certain. V was cut by 0 bases and J by 7 bases, with 13 bases left in between. The germline CDR1 and CDR2 sequences are SGHRS and YFSETQ. The CDR3 consists of 14 residues. The CDR3 here is CASSLAQEGLGYTF. The CDR3 DNA sequence: TGCGCCAGCAGCTTGGCCCAGGAAGGGCTTGGCTACACCTTC.

CDR3 residues: CASSLEGTGVNEQFF. CDR3 sequence (DNA): TGCGCCAGCAGCTTGGAAGGCACAGGGGTCAATGAGCAGTTCTTC. The chain recombines TRBV5-1 with TRBJ2-1; TRBD1 aligns across 7 bases. The V gene's germline CDR1 is SGHRS and CDR2 YFSETQ. Unmatched junction bases numbered 6, after V lost 0 bases and J lost 6 bases. The CDR3 runs to 15 residues.

This clone was seen just once. The V gene is TRBV30, the J gene TRBJ1-6, with D perhaps matching TRBD1 (5 bases). The V gene lost 2 bases and the J gene lost 8 bases, with 10 bases spanning the gap. This CDR3 has 13 amino acids. Germline values: CDR1 GTSNPN, CDR2 SVGIG (reference sequence). CDR3 nucleotides: TGTGCCTGGAGTCCGGGGCCAGATTCACCCCTCCACTTT. Protein sequence: CAWSPGPDSPLHF. The full variable domain, with the rest looked up from reference TRBV30 and TRBJ1-6, is SQTIHQWPATLVQPVGSPLSLECTVEGTSNPNLYWYRQAAGRGLQLLFYSVGIGQISSEVPQNLSASRPQDRQFILSSKKLLLSDSGFYLCAWSPGPDSPLHFGNGTRLTVT.

This clone is a singleton in its sample. The chain is built from TRBV4-1 and TRBJ1-1; D may be TRBD1 (6 bases). The germline V gene encodes CDR1 MGHRA and CDR2 YSYEKL. The CDR3 is 12 amino acids. V lost 4 bases and J 8 bases, leaving 11 bases between the germline ends. The CDR3 loop reads CASSPAGGEAFF. CDR3 sequence (DNA): TGCGCCAGCAGCCCCGCGGGGGGCGAAGCTTTCTTT.

The table lists this clone with a few counts. The CDR3 spells CASSFGTGPYGYTF. Here the CDR3 DNA reads TGTGCCAGCAGTTTTGGGACAGGGCCCTATGGCTACACCTTC. This rearrangement joins TRBV28 to TRBJ1-2, with TRBD1 matching over 9 bases. Trimming at V came to 3 bases and at J to 4 bases, leaving 3 bases not matched to a gene. The germline V gene encodes CDR1 MDHEN and CDR2 SYDVKM. CDR3 size: 14 residues.

The chain links TRBV7-3 to TRBJ1-1; the D gene is possibly TRBD1 (5 bases). The CDR3 sequence is 14 residues long. Deletions cut 6 bases from V and 3 bases from J, with 14 bases between. In germline, CDR1 is SGHTA, CDR2 FQGTGA. The CDR3 spells CASSPAGRDTEAFF. DNA for the CDR3: TGTGCCAGCAGTCCCGCAGGGCGGGACACTGAAGCTTTCTTT. The whole variable domain, remainder taken from reference TRBV7-3 and TRBJ1-1, is GAGVSQTPSNKVTEKGKYVELRCDPISGHTALYWYRQSLGQGPEFLIYFQGTGAADDSGLPNDRFFAVRPEGSVSTLKIQRTERGDSAVYLCASSPAGRDTEAFFGQGTRLTVV.

This clone was recorded a few times. J is TRBJ2-3 and V is TRBV7-3, with D tentatively TRBD1 (5 bases). Germline V CDR1 and CDR2: SGHTA, FQGTGA. This CDR3 contains 14 residues. V gave up 2 bases and J gave up 2 bases, with 8 bases separating them. The CDR3 sequence is CASSLQGNTDTQYF. In nucleotides, the CDR3 is TGTGCCAGCAGCTTACAGGGCAACACAGATACGCAGTATTTT.

V is TRBV18 and J is TRBJ2-5; D possibly corresponds to TRBD2 (6 bases). The ends were cut back, 2 bases at V and 3 bases at J, with 10 bases in the middle. This CDR3 has 14 amino acids. CDR1 and CDR2 (germline): KGHSH, LQKENI. The CDR3 DNA reads as TGTGCCAGCTCACCAGTGGGGGGAGAAGAGACCCAGTACTTC. Translating it yields CASSPVGGEETQYF. Full variable domain (rest looked up from reference TRBV18 and TRBJ2-5): NAGVMQNPRHLVRRRGQEARLRCSPMKGHSHVYWYRQLPEEGLKFMVYLQKENIIDESGMPKERFSAEFPKEGPSILRIQQVVRGDSAAYFCASSPVGGEETQYFGPGTRLLVL.

The gene calls are TRBV30 and TRBJ1-3; no definite D call. CDR3 length: 15 amino acids. CDR1 is GTSNPN, CDR2 SVGIG, per germline (reference sequence). V shed 2 bases and J shed 2 bases, with 13 bases lying between them. The CDR3 reads CAWSRVILAGNTIYF. CDR3 coding DNA: TGTGCCTGGAGTCGTGTTATACTTGCTGGAAACACCATATATTTT.

This CDR3 is CASEGGTDEDTQYF. The CDR3 nucleotides read TGCGCCAGCGAGGGAGGGACAGACGAAGATACGCAGTATTTT. The genes are TRBV5-1 and TRBJ2-3; D may be TRBD1 or TRBD2 (7 bases each). Germline V gene sequence: CDR1 SGHRS, CDR2 YFSETQ. V gave up 7 bases and J gave up 5 bases, with 17 bases separating them. The CDR3 has 14 residues. Variable domain in full (rest from reference TRBV5-1 and TRBJ2-3): KAGVTQTPRYLIKTRGQQVTLSCSPISGHRSVSWYQQTPGQGLQFLFEYFSETQRNKGNFPGRFSGRQFSNSRSEMNVSTLELGDSALYLCASEGGTDEDTQYFGPGTRLTVL.

The DNA of the CDR3 is TGTGCCAGCAAGGATTCAGCTAACACTGAAGCTTTCTTT. Translating it yields CASKDSANTEAFF. The gene calls are TRBV2 and TRBJ1-1; D is unresolved. V dropped 7 bases and J dropped 2 bases, with 11 bases sitting between them. The germline V gene encodes CDR1 SNHLY and CDR2 FYNNEI. CDR3 length: 13 amino acids.

The CDR3 DNA reads TGTGCCAGCAGCCTAGGGCCCTCTGGGGCCAACGTCCTGACTTTC. This translates into CASSLGPSGANVLTF. The chain links TRBV6-5 to TRBJ2-6; D gene ambiguous. The germline CDR1 and CDR2 sequences are MNHEY and SVGAGI. V lost 6 bases and J lost 0, with 9 bases in between. The CDR3 contains 15 residues.

The chain combines TRBV10-3 with TRBJ1-1; TRBD1 matches 7 bases. This CDR3 has 13 residues. Trimming at V came to 0 bases and at J to 6 bases, leaving 1 base not matched to a gene. The germline gives CDR1 ENHRY, CDR2 SYGVKD. This CDR3 reads CAISESTGPEAFF. The DNA for the CDR3 is TGTGCCATCAGTGAGTCGACAGGGCCTGAAGCTTTCTTT.

In its sample, this clone is medium-sized. The V gene is TRBV7-9, the J gene TRBJ1-2; no clear D. The CDR3 is 13 residues long. The germline V gene has CDR1 SEHNR and CDR2 FQNEAQ (reference sequence). V gave up 1 base and J gave up 6 bases, with 9 bases separating them. CDR3 DNA: TGTGCCAGCAGCTTAGTAGGACCGGATGGCTACACCTTC. Translation gives CASSLVGPDGYTF.

This clone was found once. The chain joins TRBV5-1 to TRBJ2-5; the D gene is possibly TRBD1 (6 bases). Germline V gene sequence: CDR1 SGHRS, CDR2 YFSETQ. The CDR3 has 13 amino acids. V lost 2 bases, J lost 5 bases, and 10 bases lay in between. CDR3 coding DNA: TGCGCCAGCAGCTTAGGACAGAGTGAGACCCAGTACTTC. Protein: CASSLGQSETQYF.

With respect to this clone: This CDR3 is also generated by other DNA sequences in the sample. J is TRBJ1-3 and V is TRBV5-6; D uncertain. The germline CDR1 and CDR2 sequences are SGHDT and YYEEEE. Trimming removed 3 bases at V and 0 bases at J, with 4 bases between. The length of the CDR3 is 13 residues. The CDR3 loop reads CASSWGSGNTIYF. As DNA, the CDR3 is TGTGCCAGCAGCTGGGGCTCTGGAAACACCATATATTTT. The complete variable domain, with remaining parts taken from reference TRBV5-6 and TRBJ1-3, reads DAGVTQSPTHLIKTRGQQVTLRCSPKSGHDTVSWYQQALGQGPQFIFQYYEEEERQRGNFPDRFSGHQFPNYSSELNVNALLLGDSALYLCASSWGSGNTIYFGEGSWLTVV.

A few counts support this clone. The V call is TRBV30, the J call TRBJ2-3, with D maybe TRBD1 (6 bases). Per germline, CDR1 GTSNPN and CDR2 SVGIG (reference sequence). The CDR3 has 15 amino acids. With 4 bases removed from V and 1 base from J, the gap between germline ends came to 15 bases. This CDR3 is CAWNLRGKGTDTQYF. The CDR3 DNA follows: TGTGCCTGGAACTTAAGGGGGAAGGGCACAGATACGCAGTATTTT.

This clone occurred a few times. The chain joins TRBV30 to TRBJ2-3; D is perhaps TRBD1 or TRBD2 (5 bases each). The V end lost 4 bases, the J end lost 6 bases, and 14 bases lay between the germline ends. This CDR3 spans 13 amino acids. Per germline, CDR1 GTSNPN and CDR2 SVGIG (reference sequence). The chain's CDR3 is CAWTGTPRDTQYF. DNA of the CDR3: TGTGCCTGGACCGGGACCCCGAGGGATACGCAGTATTTT.